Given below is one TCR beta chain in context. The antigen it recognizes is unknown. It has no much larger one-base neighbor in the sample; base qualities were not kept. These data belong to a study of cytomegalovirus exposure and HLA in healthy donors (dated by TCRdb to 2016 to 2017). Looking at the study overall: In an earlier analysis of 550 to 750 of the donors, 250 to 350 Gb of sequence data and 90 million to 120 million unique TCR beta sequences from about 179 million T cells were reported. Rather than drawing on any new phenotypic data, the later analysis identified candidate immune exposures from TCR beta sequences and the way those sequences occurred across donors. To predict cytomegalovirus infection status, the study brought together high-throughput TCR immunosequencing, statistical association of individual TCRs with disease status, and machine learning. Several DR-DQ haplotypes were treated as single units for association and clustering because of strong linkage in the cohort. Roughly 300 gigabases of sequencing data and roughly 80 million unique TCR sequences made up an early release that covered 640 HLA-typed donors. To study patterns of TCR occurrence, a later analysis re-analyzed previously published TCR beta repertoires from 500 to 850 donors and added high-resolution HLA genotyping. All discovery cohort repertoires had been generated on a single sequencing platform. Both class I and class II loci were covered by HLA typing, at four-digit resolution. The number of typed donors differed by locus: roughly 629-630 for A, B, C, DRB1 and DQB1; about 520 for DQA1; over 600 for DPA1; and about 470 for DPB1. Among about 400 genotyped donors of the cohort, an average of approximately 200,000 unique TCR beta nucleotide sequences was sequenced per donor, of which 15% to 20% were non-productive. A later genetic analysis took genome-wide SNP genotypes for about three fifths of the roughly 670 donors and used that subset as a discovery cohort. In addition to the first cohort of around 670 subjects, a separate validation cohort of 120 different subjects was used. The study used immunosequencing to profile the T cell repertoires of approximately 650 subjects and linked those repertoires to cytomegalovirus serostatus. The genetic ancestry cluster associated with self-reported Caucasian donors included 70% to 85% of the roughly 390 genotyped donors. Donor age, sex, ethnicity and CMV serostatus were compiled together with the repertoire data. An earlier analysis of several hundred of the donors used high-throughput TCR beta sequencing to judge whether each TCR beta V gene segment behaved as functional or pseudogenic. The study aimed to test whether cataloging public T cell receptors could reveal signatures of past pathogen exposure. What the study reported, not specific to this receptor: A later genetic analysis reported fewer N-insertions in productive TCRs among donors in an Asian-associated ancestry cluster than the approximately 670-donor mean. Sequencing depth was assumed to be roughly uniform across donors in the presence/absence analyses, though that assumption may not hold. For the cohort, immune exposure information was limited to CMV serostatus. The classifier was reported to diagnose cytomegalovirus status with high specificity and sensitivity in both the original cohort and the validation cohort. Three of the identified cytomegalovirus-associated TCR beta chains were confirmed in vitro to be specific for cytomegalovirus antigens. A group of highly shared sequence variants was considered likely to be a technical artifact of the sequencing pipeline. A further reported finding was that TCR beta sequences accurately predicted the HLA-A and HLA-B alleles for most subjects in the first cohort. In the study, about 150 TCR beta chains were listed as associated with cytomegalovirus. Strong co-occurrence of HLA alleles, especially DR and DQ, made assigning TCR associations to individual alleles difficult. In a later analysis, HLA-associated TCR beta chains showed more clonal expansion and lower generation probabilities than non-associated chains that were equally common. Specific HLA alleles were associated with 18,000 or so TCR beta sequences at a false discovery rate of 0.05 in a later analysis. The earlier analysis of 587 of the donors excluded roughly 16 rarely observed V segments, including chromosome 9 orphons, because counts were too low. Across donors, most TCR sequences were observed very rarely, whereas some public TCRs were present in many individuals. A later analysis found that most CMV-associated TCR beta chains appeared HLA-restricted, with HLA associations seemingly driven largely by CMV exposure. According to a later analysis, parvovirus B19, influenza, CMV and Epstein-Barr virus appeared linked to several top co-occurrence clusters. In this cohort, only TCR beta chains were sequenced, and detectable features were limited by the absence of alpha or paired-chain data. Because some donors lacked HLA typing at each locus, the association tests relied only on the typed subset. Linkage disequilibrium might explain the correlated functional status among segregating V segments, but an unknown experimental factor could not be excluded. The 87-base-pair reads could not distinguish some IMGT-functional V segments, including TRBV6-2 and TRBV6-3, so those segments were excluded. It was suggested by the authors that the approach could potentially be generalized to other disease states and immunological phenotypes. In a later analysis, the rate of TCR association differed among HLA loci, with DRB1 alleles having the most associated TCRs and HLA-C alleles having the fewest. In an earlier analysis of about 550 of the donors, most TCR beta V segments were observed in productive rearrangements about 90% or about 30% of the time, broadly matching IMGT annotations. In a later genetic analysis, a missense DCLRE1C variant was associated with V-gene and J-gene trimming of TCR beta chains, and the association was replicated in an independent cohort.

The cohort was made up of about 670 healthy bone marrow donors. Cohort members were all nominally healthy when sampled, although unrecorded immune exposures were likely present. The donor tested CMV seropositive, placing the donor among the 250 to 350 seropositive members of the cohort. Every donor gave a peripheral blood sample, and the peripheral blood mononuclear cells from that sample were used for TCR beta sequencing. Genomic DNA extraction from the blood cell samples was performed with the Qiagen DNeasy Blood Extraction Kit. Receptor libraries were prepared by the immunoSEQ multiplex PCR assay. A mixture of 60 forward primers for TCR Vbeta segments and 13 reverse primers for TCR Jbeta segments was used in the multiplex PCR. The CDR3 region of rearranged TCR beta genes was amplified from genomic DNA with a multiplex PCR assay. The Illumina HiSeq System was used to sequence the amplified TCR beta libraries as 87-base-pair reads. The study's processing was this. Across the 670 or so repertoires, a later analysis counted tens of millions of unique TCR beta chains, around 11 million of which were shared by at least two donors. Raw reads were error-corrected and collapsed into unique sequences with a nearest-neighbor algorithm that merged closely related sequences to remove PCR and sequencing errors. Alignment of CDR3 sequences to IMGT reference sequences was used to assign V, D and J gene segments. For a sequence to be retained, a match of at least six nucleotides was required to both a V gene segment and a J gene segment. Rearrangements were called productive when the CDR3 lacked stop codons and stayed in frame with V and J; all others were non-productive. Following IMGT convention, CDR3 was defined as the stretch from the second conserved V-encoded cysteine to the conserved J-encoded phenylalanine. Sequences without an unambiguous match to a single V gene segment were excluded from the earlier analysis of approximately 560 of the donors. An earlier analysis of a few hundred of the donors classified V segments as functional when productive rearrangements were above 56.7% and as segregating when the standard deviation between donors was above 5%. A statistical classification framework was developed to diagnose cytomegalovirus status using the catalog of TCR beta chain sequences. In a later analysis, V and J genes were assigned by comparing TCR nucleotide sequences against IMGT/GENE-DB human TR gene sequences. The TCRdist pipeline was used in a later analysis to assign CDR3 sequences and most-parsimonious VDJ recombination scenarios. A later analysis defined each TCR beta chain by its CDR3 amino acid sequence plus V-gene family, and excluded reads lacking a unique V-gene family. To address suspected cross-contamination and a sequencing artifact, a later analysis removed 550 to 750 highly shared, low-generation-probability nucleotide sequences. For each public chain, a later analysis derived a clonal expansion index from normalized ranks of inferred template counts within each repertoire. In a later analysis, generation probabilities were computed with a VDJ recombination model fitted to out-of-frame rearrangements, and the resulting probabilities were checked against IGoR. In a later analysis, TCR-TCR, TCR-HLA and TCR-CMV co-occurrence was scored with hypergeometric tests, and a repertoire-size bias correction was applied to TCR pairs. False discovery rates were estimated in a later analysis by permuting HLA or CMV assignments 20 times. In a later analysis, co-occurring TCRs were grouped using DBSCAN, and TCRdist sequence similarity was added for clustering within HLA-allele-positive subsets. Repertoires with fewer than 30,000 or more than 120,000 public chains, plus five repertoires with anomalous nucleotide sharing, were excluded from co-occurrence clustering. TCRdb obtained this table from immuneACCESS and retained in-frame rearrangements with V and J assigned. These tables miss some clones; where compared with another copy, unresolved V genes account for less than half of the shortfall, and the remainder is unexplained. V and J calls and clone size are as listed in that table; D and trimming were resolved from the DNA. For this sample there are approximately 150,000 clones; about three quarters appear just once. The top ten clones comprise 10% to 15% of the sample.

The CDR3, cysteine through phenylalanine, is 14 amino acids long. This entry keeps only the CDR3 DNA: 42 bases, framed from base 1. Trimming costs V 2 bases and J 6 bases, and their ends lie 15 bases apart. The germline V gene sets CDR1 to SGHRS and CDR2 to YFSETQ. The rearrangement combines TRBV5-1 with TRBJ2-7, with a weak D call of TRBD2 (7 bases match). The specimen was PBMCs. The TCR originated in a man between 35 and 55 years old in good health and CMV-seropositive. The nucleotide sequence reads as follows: TGCGCCAGCAGCTTTCGGGGAGGGGGGACCGAGCAGTACTTC. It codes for CASSFRGGGTEQYF.